Below are 26 T cell receptor beta chains sequenced from a single sample in a study of blood T cell repertoires in COVID-19. Some clones are missing from TCRdb's copy, which holds only in-frame ones; the method was immunoSEQ multiplex PCR. The sample includes over 90,000 clones, roughly four fifths of them seen just once. The sequencing input was peripheral blood. The receptor source for this set is a middle-aged man with active or convalescent COVID-19.

The chain uses TRBV3-1 (or the pseudogene TRBV3-2) and TRBJ2-5, with D unclear. Germline V CDR1 and CDR2: LGHDT, YNNKEL (reference sequence). The CDR3 sequence is 13 residues long. The V end lost 3 bases, the J end lost 3 bases, and 8 bases lay between the germline ends. For the CDR3, the DNA is TGTGCCAGCAGCCAGGCGGCAGAAGAGACCCAGTACTTC. Protein product: CASSQAAEETQYF.

There are a few counts of this clone. This chain joins TRBV18 and TRBJ1-4; TRBD1 agrees at 9 bases. The CDR3 is made up of 16 amino acids. CDR1 is KGHSH, CDR2 LQKENI, per germline. The J segment lost 7 bases and the V segment lost 4 bases, leaving 10 bases of the junction unmatched. The CDR3 coding sequence is TGTGCCAGCTCACAAACGGGACAGGGCGGGCGTGAAAAACTGTTTTTT. Translated, it gives CASSQTGQGGREKLFF.

The V and J genes are TRBV10-2 and TRBJ1-1; D not resolved. Germline values: CDR1 WSHSY, CDR2 SAAADI. The CDR3 consists of 13 residues. V was shortened by 6 bases and J by 1 base, with 9 bases between the two germline ends. CDR3 loop: CASRVMANTEAFF. CDR3 in DNA: TGCGCCAGCAGGGTAATGGCGAACACTGAAGCTTTCTTT.

V is TRBV4-3 and J is TRBJ1-4; 7 bases match TRBD1. The CDR3 extends over 18 amino acids. CDR1 is LGHNA, CDR2 YSLEER, per germline. The trim removed 2 bases at V and 0 bases at J, leaving 9 bases unmatched. The CDR3 protein is CASSQQMQGGATNEKLFF. DNA of the CDR3: TGCGCCAGCAGCCAACAGATGCAGGGGGGAGCAACTAATGAAAAACTGTTTTTT.

This sequence joins TRBV9 and TRBJ2-1; no reliable D call. V shed 8 bases and J shed 3 bases, with 21 bases lying between them. The CDR3 loop spans 16 amino acids. Germline V CDR1 and CDR2: SGDLS, YYNGEE. CDR3 in DNA: TGTGCCAGACCCTCCTCTCGACTCGAATACTACAATGAGCAGTTCTTC. This sequence encodes CARPSSRLEYYNEQFF.

The chain has TRBV6-1 and TRBJ1-2; D is perhaps TRBD1 (6 bases). The V gene lost 2 bases and the J gene lost 5 bases, with 15 bases spanning the gap. CDR1 is MNHNS and CDR2 is SASEGT in the germline V gene. The CDR3 length is 15 residues. This CDR3 reads CASSEIFTGKYGYTF. CDR3 bases: TGTGCCAGCAGTGAAATTTTTACAGGGAAGTATGGCTACACCTTC.

The table lists this clone with a count of one. The chain has TRBV12-2 and TRBJ1-2; the table's D call TRBD1 went unverified against the DNA. TRBV12-2 is noted as a pseudogene. The CDR3 consists of 18 residues. The chain's CDR3 is CASRPHKRGQEPFYGYTF. The CDR3 nucleotides read TGTGCAAGTCGCCCCCACAAGAGGGGACAGGAACCCTTCTATGGCTACACCTTC.

This rearrangement joins TRBV29-1 to TRBJ2-5; D is ambiguous. V was cut by 3 bases and J by 3 bases, with 17 bases left in between. CDR3 length: 15 residues. CDR1 is SQVTM, CDR2 ANQGSEA, per germline. This CDR3 reads CSVDGASIDEETQYF. DNA of the CDR3: TGCAGCGTTGATGGCGCTAGTATTGACGAAGAGACCCAGTACTTC.

In nucleotides, the CDR3 is TGTGCCAGCAGTACCTCACAGGGCAATCAGCCCCAGCATTTT. Amino acids: CASSTSQGNQPQHF. The chain carries TRBV6-5 and TRBJ1-5, with D possibly TRBD1 on 5 matching bases. The germline V gene encodes CDR1 MNHEY and CDR2 SVGAGI. Trimming shortened V by 5 bases and J by 2 bases, and 10 bases separated the two germline ends. The CDR3 has 14 amino acids.

The chain uses TRBV11-2 and TRBJ1-2; D is possibly TRBD1 (5 bases). This CDR3 is built from 18 residues. V dropped 1 base and J dropped 8 bases, with 26 bases sitting between them. CDR1 is SGHAT, CDR2 FQNNGV, per germline. In DNA form, the CDR3 reads TGTGCCAGCAGCTTAGCCCAAACTACAGGCATTGGAGTTATGGGCTACACCTTC. It codes for CASSLAQTTGIGVMGYTF.

The chain links TRBV5-4 to TRBJ2-5, with D uncertain. This CDR3 has 14 residues. Germline V gene sequence: CDR1 SGHNT, CDR2 YYREEE (reference sequence). Trimming pared 2 bases from V and 3 bases from J, leaving 11 bases between. CDR3 in amino acids: CASSFESREETQYF. The CDR3, as DNA: TGTGCCAGCAGCTTTGAATCGCGAGAAGAGACCCAGTACTTC.

The rearrangement links TRBV27 to TRBJ1-2, with TRBD1 matching 10 bases. Germline V lookup: CDR1 MNHEY, CDR2 SMNVEV (reference sequence). This CDR3 has 15 amino acids. Losses at the gene ends were 3 bases for V and 5 bases for J; bases not matched to a gene: 6. This CDR3 is CASSFYGQGGYGYTF. CDR3 coding DNA: TGTGCCAGCAGTTTTTATGGACAGGGGGGTTATGGCTACACCTTC.

J is TRBJ1-2 and V is TRBV7-9, with D tentatively TRBD1 (6 bases). CDR3 length: 16 amino acids. Germline assignment: CDR1 SEHNR and CDR2 FQNEAQ (reference sequence). V lost 5 bases and J lost 1, with 17 bases in between. The CDR3 nucleotides are TGTGCCAGCAGCCCTACGACAGGCCGCTTTAACTATGGCTACACCTTC. Encoded protein: CASSPTTGRFNYGYTF.

This clone has just one count. The rearrangement joins TRBV18 to TRBJ2-3; 7 nucleotides align to TRBD1. Germline trimming cut 4 bases from V and 2 bases from J; bases unmatched to any gene: 6. There are 15 residues in the CDR3. Germline-derived CDR1 and CDR2 are KGHSH and LQKENI. As DNA, the CDR3 is TGTGCCAGCTCACTTCGACAGGGCGACACAGATACGCAGTATTTT. As protein: CASSLRQGDTDTQYF.

The V gene is TRBV4-2, the J gene TRBJ1-4; no clear D gene. V shed 1 base and J shed 0 bases, with 6 bases lying between them. Germline V gene lookup returns CDR1 LGHNA and CDR2 YNFKEQ. The CDR3 is 15 amino acids. The CDR3 DNA reads TGTGCCAGCAGCCAAGTCGAGACAACTAATGAAAAACTGTTTTTT. Encoded protein: CASSQVETTNEKLFF.

This clone was counted only a few times. V and J are TRBV7-2 and TRBJ2-2, with D unclear. Trimming took 3 bases from V and 3 from J, leaving 5 bases between them. This CDR3 spans 13 amino acids. Per the germline V gene, CDR1 is SGHTA and CDR2 is FQGNSA. As DNA, the CDR3 is TGTGCCAGCAGCTTCGAGCACACCGGGGAGCTGTTTTTT. Translating gives CASSFEHTGELFF.

The chain recombines TRBV5-6 with TRBJ2-3; the D is unclear. The germline CDR1 and CDR2 sequences are SGHDT and YYEEEE. V lost 4 bases and J lost 3, with 18 bases in between. There are 16 residues in the CDR3. The CDR3 DNA follows: TGTGCCAGCAGCACCTTAACACCCGGCGGAACAGATACGCAGTATTTT. Encoded protein: CASSTLTPGGTDTQYF. Full variable domain (rest looked up from reference TRBV5-6 and TRBJ2-3): DAGVTQSPTHLIKTRGQQVTLRCSPKSGHDTVSWYQQALGQGPQFIFQYYEEEERQRGNFPDRFSGHQFPNYSSELNVNALLLGDSALYLCASSTLTPGGTDTQYFGPGTRLTVL.

Here the CDR3 reads CASSAGLAGTDTQYF. Here the CDR3 DNA reads TGTGCCAGCAGCGCTGGACTAGCGGGCACAGATACGCAGTATTTT. The chain is built from TRBV5-8 and TRBJ2-3; 10 bases are shared with TRBD2. Unmatched junction bases numbered 3, after V lost 4 bases and J lost 1 base. The CDR3 extends over 15 amino acids. CDR1 and CDR2 (germline): SGHTS, YDEGEE. Together with reference TRBV5-8 and TRBJ2-3, the CDR3 gives the full variable domain: EAGVTQSPTHLIKTRGQQATLRCSPISGHTSVYWYQQALGLGLQFLLWYDEGEERNRGNFPPRFSGRQFPNYSSELNVNALELEDSALYLCASSAGLAGTDTQYFGPGTRLTVL.

The chain is built from TRBV9 and TRBJ1-2; TRBD1 matches at 9 bases. Trimming cost V 0 bases and J 7 bases; bases outside gene matches: 4. The CDR3 is 14 amino acids. Germline assignment: CDR1 SGDLS and CDR2 YYNGEE. The CDR3 nucleotides read TGTGCCAGCAGCGTAGGACAGGGGGGGGCTGGCTACACCTTC. Its translation is CASSVGQGGAGYTF.

In DNA form, the CDR3 reads TGTGCCAGTAGTCCTCTCGGCAGGGTTGAAGCTGAAGCTTTCTTT. Encoded protein: CASSPLGRVEAEAFF. The V and J genes are TRBV19 and TRBJ1-1, with D perhaps TRBD1 (5 bases). V lost 5 bases, J lost 6 bases, and 19 bases lay in between. The germline V gene encodes CDR1 LNHDA and CDR2 SQIVND (reference sequence). The CDR3 is 15 residues long.

V and J are TRBV5-1 and TRBJ2-2, with 12 bases aligning to TRBD2. The CDR3 has 16 residues. In germline, CDR1 is SGHRS, CDR2 YFSETQ. Trimming took 4 bases from V and 1 from J; bases not matched to a gene: 2. This CDR3 reads CASSTLAGGNTGELFF. The CDR3 DNA is TGCGCCAGCAGCACACTAGCGGGGGGGAACACCGGGGAGCTGTTTTTT.

This sequence joins TRBV7-3 and TRBJ1-6; possible D gene TRBD1, 5 bases. Per the germline V gene, CDR1 is SGHTA and CDR2 is FQGTGA. The CDR3 sequence is 13 residues long. V lost 2 bases to trimming and J lost 14 bases, with 13 bases between them. Here the CDR3 DNA reads TGTGCCAGCAGCTTAGGGGCCGACAGAGCCCTCCACTTT. This translates into CASSLGADRALHF.

The genes are TRBV19 and TRBJ2-1; 9 bases agree with TRBD1. The J segment lost 8 bases and the V segment lost 7 bases, leaving 9 bases of the junction unmatched. Germline V gene lookup returns CDR1 LNHDA and CDR2 SQIVND (reference sequence). The CDR3 runs 14 residues. The CDR3, as DNA: TGTGCCAGTACCCCAGGGACAGGGATCTATGAGCAGTTCTTC. Protein product: CASTPGTGIYEQFF.

This rearrangement joins TRBV7-9 to TRBJ1-4; D unclear. The CDR3 sequence is 12 residues long. CDR1 is SEHNR, CDR2 FQNEAQ, per germline (reference sequence). With 2 bases removed from V and 8 bases from J, the gap between germline ends came to 6 bases. CDR3 bases: TGTGCCAGCAGCTTAAATCGGGAAAAACTGTTTTTT. Amino acids: CASSLNREKLFF.

The chain links TRBV9 to TRBJ1-3, with D uncertain. CDR3 size: 15 residues. Germline V gene lookup returns CDR1 SGDLS and CDR2 YYNGEE. V lost 3 bases to trimming and J lost 0 bases, with 10 bases between them. The CDR3 is CASSAPGFSGNTIYF. The CDR3 DNA is TGTGCCAGCAGCGCGCCAGGTTTCTCTGGAAACACCATATATTTT.

This clone was observed once. The J gene is TRBJ2-3, the V gene TRBV7-2; 9 nucleotides line up with TRBD2. CDR1 is SGHTA and CDR2 is FQGNSA in the germline V gene. V gave up 5 bases and J gave up 3 bases; unmatched junction bases: 15. The length of the CDR3 is 18 residues. The DNA for the CDR3 is TGTGCCAGCAGCCACACAGCCCACGCGGGGGGGCCGACAGATACGCAGTATTTT. This codes for CASSHTAHAGGPTDTQYF.